Below are 23 T cell receptor beta chains sequenced from a single sample in a study of cytomegalovirus exposure and HLA in healthy donors. Assay: immunoSEQ multiplex PCR; the TCRdb copy retains only in-frame clones and omits some. The table lists 190,000 or so clones, about 79% of them singletons. Sequenced: PBMCs. These receptors were obtained from a woman between 25 and 40 years old in good health and CMV-seropositive.

The J gene is TRBJ2-7, the V gene TRBV11-2; D might be TRBD2 (6 bases). Trimming pared 5 bases from V and 4 bases from J, leaving 15 bases between. The CDR3 extends over 14 amino acids. The germline V gene encodes CDR1 SGHAT and CDR2 FQNNGV. CDR3 protein: CASSPPAGRYEQYF. CDR3 bases: TGTGCCAGCAGCCCACCGGCGGGAAGGTACGAGCAGTACTTC.

This chain connects TRBV18 to TRBJ2-2; D is uncertain. From germline, CDR1 is KGHSH and CDR2 LQKENI. V was trimmed by 2 bases and J by 4 bases, leaving 8 bases between them. The CDR3 spans 14 residues. CDR3 protein: CASSPRGSTGELFF. CDR3 nucleotide sequence: TGTGCCAGCTCACCAAGAGGAAGCACCGGGGAGCTGTTTTTT.

A single count supports this clone. The V and J genes are TRBV29-1 and TRBJ1-4; D gene ambiguous. The CDR3 has 12 amino acids. Trimming took 5 bases from V and 4 from J, leaving 8 bases between them. Germline V gives CDR1 SQVTM, CDR2 ANQGSEA. DNA for the CDR3: TGCAGCGTTAGCCTCGGTAATGAAAAACTGTTTTTT. This encodes CSVSLGNEKLFF. The full variable domain, rest sourced from reference TRBV29-1 and TRBJ1-4, is SAVISQKPSRDICQRGTSLTIQCQVDSQVTMMFWYRQQPGQSLTLIATANQGSEATYESGFVIDKFPISRPNLTFSTLTVSNMSPEDSSIYLCSVSLGNEKLFFGSGTQLSVL.

This chain links TRBV27 with TRBJ2-1; TRBD2 matches at 7 bases. CDR3 size: 18 residues. Per the germline V gene, CDR1 is MNHEY and CDR2 is SMNVEV (reference sequence). This CDR3 reads CVTAASGWREIPYNEQFF. CDR3 sequence (DNA): TGTGTCACAGCAGCCTCTGGATGGCGGGAGATTCCCTACAATGAGCAGTTCTTC.

The chain has TRBV4-2 and TRBJ2-1; TRBD2 matches 14 bases. V lost 1 base to trimming and J lost 8 bases; unmatched junction nucleotides: 7. CDR1 and CDR2 (germline): LGHNA, YNFKEQ. The CDR3 covers 17 residues. This CDR3 reads CASSQARTSGRFDEQFF. As DNA, the CDR3 is TGTGCCAGCAGCCAAGCCCGGACTAGCGGGAGGTTTGATGAGCAGTTCTTC.

This chain links TRBV25-1 with TRBJ2-1, with 8 bases matching TRBD2. J was trimmed by 15 bases and V by 4 bases; bases with no gene match: 5. CDR1 is MGHDK, CDR2 SYGVNS, per germline. This CDR3 is built from 11 residues. The DNA for the CDR3 is TGTGCCAGCAGTGGGGGACTAGTGCTGTTCTTC. Amino acids: CASSGGLVLFF. The variable domain in full, completed from reference TRBV25-1 and TRBJ2-1, reads EADIYQTPRYLVIGTGKKITLECSQTMGHDKMYWYQQDPGMELHLIHYSYGVNSTEKGDLSSESTVSRIRTEHFPLTLESARPSHTSQYLCASSGGLVLFFGPGTRLTVL.

The rearrangement links TRBV7-3 to TRBJ2-2; 13 nucleotides match TRBD2. The ends lost 4 bases at V and 3 bases at J; junction bases unmatched: 2. The CDR3 length is 16 residues. The germline gives CDR1 SGHTA, CDR2 FQGTGA. In DNA, the CDR3 is TGTGCCAGCAGCTCACTAGCGGGAGGGGACACCGGGGAGCTGTTTTTT. Translation: CASSSLAGGDTGELFF.

This rearrangement joins TRBV1 to TRBJ1-2; the table calls TRBD1, which could not be checked here. TRBV1 is deemed a pseudogene. The CDR3 loop spans 17 amino acids. The CDR3 coding sequence is TGCACCAGCAGCCCAGGACAGGGGGCGCGGACTAACTATGGCTACACCTTC. Its translation: CTSSPGQGARTNYGYTF.

Regarding this clone: A read error may account for a junction end that differs from germline. The chain recombines TRBV7-7 with TRBJ2-5; TRBD2 agrees at 8 bases. This CDR3 contains 14 residues. The germline V gene encodes CDR1 SSHAT and CDR2 FNYEAQ (reference sequence). The CDR3 DNA reads as TGTGCTAGCAGTTCCGGGACTAGTGGTGAGACCCAGTACTTC. Translating it yields CASSSGTSGETQYF.

The rearrangement joins TRBV25-1 to TRBJ2-7; 7 bases line up with TRBD2. Losses at the gene ends were 6 bases for V and 4 bases for J; bases not matched to a gene: 9. Germline V gene sequence: CDR1 MGHDK, CDR2 SYGVNS. This CDR3 region has 14 residues. CDR3 in amino acids: CASSKPGGSYEQYF. The CDR3 bases are TGTGCCAGCAGCAAACCCGGCGGGAGTTACGAGCAGTACTTC.

This clone was observed a few times. The chain is built from TRBV27 and TRBJ2-3, with 8 bases identical to TRBD1. Germline values: CDR1 MNHEY, CDR2 SMNVEV (reference sequence). V trimming: 4 bases; J trimming: 5 bases; junction bases outside the gene matches: 2. The CDR3 totals 13 residues. The DNA for the CDR3 is TGTGCCAGCAGTTGGACAGGGAGAGATACGCAGTATTTT. Encoded protein: CASSWTGRDTQYF.

This chain connects TRBV5-6 to TRBJ2-1; D remains ambiguous. V was cut by 0 bases and J by 0 bases, with 13 bases left in between. Germline CDR1 reads SGHDT; CDR2 reads YYEEEE. The CDR3 totals 17 residues. CDR3 coding DNA: TGTGCCAGCAGCTTGGGGATTACCCGGAGCTCCTACAATGAGCAGTTCTTC. This sequence encodes CASSLGITRSSYNEQFF.

J is TRBJ1-5 and V is TRBV16, with D uncertain. This CDR3 region has 15 residues. V lost 1 base, J lost 6 bases, and 13 bases lay in between. The germline V gene has CDR1 KGHSY and CDR2 FQNENV. This CDR3 is CASSQYQLSGQPQHF. In DNA, the CDR3 is TGTGCCAGCAGCCAATATCAATTGTCAGGTCAGCCCCAGCATTTT.

The chain uses TRBV7-8 and TRBJ2-7; possibly TRBD1 for D (5 bases). V was cut by 4 bases and J by 0 bases, with 13 bases left in between. The germline CDR1 and CDR2 sequences are SGHVS and FQNEAQ. This CDR3 region has 15 residues. Here the CDR3 DNA reads TGTGCCAGCAGCTCAGGGTACTTGAGCTCCTACGAGCAGTACTTC. Its protein is CASSSGYLSSYEQYF.

The chain uses TRBV7-2 and TRBJ1-1; D unresolved. This CDR3 contains 16 residues. V was trimmed by 3 bases and J by 6 bases, leaving 20 bases between them. The germline CDR1 and CDR2 sequences are SGHTA and FQGNSA. For the CDR3, the DNA is TGTGCCAGCAGCTTGCTAAGAGGATTCCTCGGTGCTGAAGCTTTCTTT. Encoded protein: CASSLLRGFLGAEAFF. The full variable domain, completed using reference TRBV7-2 and TRBJ1-1, is GAGVSQSPSNKVTEKGKDVELRCDPISGHTALYWYRQSLGQGLEFLIYFQGNSAPDKSGLPSDRFSAERTGGSVSTLTIQRTQQEDSAVYLCASSLLRGFLGAEAFFGQGTRLTVV.

This clone appeared a few times. Other DNA sequences of this sample code for an identical CDR3. The chain combines TRBV27 with TRBJ1-2, with 7 bases fitting TRBD1. The CDR3 extends over 13 amino acids. Losses at the gene ends were 6 bases for V and 5 bases for J; bases not matched to a gene: 6. Germline V gives CDR1 MNHEY, CDR2 SMNVEV (reference sequence). The CDR3: CASSLTGDYGYTF. Here the CDR3 DNA reads TGTGCCAGCAGCCTAACAGGGGATTATGGCTACACCTTC.

This sequence joins TRBV7-3 and TRBJ2-2; D gene ambiguous. Between the trimmed V and J ends, which lost 4 bases and 6 bases, there was a span of 12 bases. Germline values: CDR1 SGHTA, CDR2 FQGTGA. The CDR3 is 14 amino acids. CDR3 DNA sequence: TGTGCCAGCAGCTCCGCCGCCCGCGCCGGGGAGCTGTTTTTT. Protein: CASSSAARAGELFF.

The genes are TRBV7-9 and TRBJ2-7; TRBD1 agrees at 10 bases. V dropped 5 bases and J dropped 2; count of bases not matched to a gene: 3. This CDR3 contains 14 residues. Germline V CDR1 and CDR2: SEHNR, FQNEAQ (reference sequence). The CDR3 spells CASSPDRGPYEQYF. Here the CDR3 DNA reads TGTGCCAGCAGCCCAGACAGGGGGCCCTACGAGCAGTACTTC.

The V call is TRBV29-1, the J call TRBJ1-1, with TRBD1 as a possible D gene (5 bases). The germline gives CDR1 SQVTM, CDR2 ANQGSEA. The CDR3 is 12 amino acids. The ends were cut back, 7 bases at V and 4 bases at J, with 13 bases in the middle. CDR3 sequence reads: CSAAGLSTEAFF. The DNA of the CDR3 is TGCAGCGCCGCAGGGTTAAGCACTGAAGCTTTCTTT.

This chain connects TRBV5-4 to TRBJ1-3; 7 bases are shared with TRBD1. V dropped 0 bases and J dropped 3; count of bases not matched to a gene: 3. CDR3 size: 15 residues. The germline V gene encodes CDR1 SGHNT and CDR2 YYREEE (reference sequence). The CDR3 DNA sequence: TGTGCCAGCAGCTTGGAAGGGGGCGGTGGAAACACCATATATTTT. Translating it yields CASSLEGGGGNTIYF.

The chain is built from TRBV9 and TRBJ2-1; 9 bases agree with TRBD1. The germline V gene encodes CDR1 SGDLS and CDR2 YYNGEE. The CDR3 is made up of 14 amino acids. The J segment lost 5 bases and the V segment lost 2 bases, leaving 2 bases of the junction unmatched. Here the CDR3 DNA reads TGTGCCAGCAGCGTGGGGACAGGGAACAATGAGCAGTTCTTC. Protein: CASSVGTGNNEQFF.

This chain connects TRBV7-2 to TRBJ2-2; 7 bases agree with TRBD1. The germline gives CDR1 SGHTA, CDR2 FQGNSA. Trimming at V came to 1 base and at J to 6 bases, leaving 5 bases not matched to a gene. This CDR3 has 15 residues. CDR3 in amino acids: CASSLVQGLAGELFF. CDR3 sequence (DNA): TGTGCCAGCAGCTTAGTACAGGGGCTGGCCGGGGAGCTGTTTTTT.

This clone came up once. The gene calls are TRBV6-5 and TRBJ1-2; TRBD1 might be the D (5 bases). Germline lookup yields CDR1 MNHEY and CDR2 SVGAGI. CDR3 length: 14 amino acids. Deletions cut 2 bases from V and 8 bases from J, with 15 bases between. The DNA for the CDR3 is TGTGCCAGCAGTTACGCTCCAGGGCGTGGGGGCTACACCTTC. Translated: CASSYAPGRGGYTF.